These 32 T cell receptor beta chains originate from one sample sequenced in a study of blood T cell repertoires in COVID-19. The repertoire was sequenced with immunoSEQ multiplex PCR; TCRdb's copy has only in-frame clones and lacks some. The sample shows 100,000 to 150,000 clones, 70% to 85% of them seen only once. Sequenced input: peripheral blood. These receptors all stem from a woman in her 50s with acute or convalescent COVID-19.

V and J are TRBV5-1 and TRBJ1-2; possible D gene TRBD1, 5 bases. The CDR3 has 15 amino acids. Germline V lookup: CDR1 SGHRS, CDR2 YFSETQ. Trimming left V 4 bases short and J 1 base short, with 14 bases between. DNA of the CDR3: TGCGCCAGCAGCCCTCATCAGGGCTTTAACTATGGCTACACCTTC. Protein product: CASSPHQGFNYGYTF.

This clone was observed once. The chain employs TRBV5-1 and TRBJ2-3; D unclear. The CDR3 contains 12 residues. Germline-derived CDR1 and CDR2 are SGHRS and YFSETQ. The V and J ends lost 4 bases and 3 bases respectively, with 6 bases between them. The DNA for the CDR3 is TGCGCCAGCAGCGAGAGTACAGATACGCAGTATTTT. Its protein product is CASSESTDTQYF.

DNA of the CDR3: TGTGCCAGCAGCGTAGCTTCTAGCGGGTCCTACAATGAGCAGTTCTTC. It is translated as CASSVASSGSYNEQFF. The J gene is TRBJ2-1, the V gene TRBV9; 8 nucleotides match TRBD2. V gave up 0 bases and J gave up 1 base; unmatched junction bases: 3. The CDR3 is 16 amino acids. The germline gives CDR1 SGDLS, CDR2 YYNGEE.

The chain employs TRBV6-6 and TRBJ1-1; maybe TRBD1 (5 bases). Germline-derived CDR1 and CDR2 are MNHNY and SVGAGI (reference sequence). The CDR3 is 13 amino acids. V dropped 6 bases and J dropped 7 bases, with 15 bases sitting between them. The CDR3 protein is CASRGRAGSEAFF. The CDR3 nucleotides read TGTGCCAGCAGGGGCAGGGCCGGGAGTGAAGCTTTCTTT.

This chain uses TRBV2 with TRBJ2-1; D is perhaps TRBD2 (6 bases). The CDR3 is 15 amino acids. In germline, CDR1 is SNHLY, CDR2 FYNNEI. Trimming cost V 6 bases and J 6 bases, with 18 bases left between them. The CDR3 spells CASRGAEGRVNEQFF. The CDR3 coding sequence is TGTGCCAGCAGGGGAGCGGAGGGGCGAGTCAATGAGCAGTTCTTC. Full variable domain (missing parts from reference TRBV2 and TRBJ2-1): EPEVTQTPSHQVTQMGQEVILRCVPISNHLYFYWYRQILGQKVEFLVSFYNNEISEKSEIFDDQFSVERPDGSNFTLKIRSTKLEDSAMYFCASRGAEGRVNEQFFGPGTRLTVL.

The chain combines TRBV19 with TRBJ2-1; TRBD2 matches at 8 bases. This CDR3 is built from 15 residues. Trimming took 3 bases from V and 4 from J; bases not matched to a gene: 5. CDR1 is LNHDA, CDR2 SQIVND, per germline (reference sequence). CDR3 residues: CASSIDGGAYNEQFF. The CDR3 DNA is TGTGCCAGTAGTATCGACGGGGGGGCTTACAATGAGCAGTTCTTC.

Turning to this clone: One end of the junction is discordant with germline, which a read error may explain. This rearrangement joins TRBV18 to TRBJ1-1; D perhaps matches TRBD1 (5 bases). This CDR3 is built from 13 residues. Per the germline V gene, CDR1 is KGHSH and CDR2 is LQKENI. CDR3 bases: TGTGCCAGCTCACCTAGGCAGGACACGGAAGCTTTCTTT. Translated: CASSPRQDTEAFF.

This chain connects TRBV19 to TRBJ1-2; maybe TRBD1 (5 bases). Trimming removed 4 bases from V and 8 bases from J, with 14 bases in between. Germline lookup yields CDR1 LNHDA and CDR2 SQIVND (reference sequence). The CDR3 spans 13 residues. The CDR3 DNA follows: TGTGCCAGTAGTAATCAGGGCGCGAGGGGCTACACCTTC. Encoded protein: CASSNQGARGYTF.

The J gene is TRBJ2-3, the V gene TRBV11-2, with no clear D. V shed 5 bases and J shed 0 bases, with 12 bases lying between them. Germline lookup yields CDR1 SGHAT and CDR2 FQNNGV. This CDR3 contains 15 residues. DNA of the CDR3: TGTGCCAGCAGCCCACGAGGAGCTAGCACAGATACGCAGTATTTT. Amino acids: CASSPRGASTDTQYF.

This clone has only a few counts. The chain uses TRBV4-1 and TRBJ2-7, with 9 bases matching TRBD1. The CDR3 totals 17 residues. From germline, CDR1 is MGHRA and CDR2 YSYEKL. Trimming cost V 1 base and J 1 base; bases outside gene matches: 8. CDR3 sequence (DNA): TGCGCCAGCAGCCAAGGGGCACAGGGGGCACGGTCCTACGAGCAGTACTTC. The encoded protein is CASSQGAQGARSYEQYF.

CDR3 nucleotides: TGTGCCAGCAGTGAGAGGGGGACAGGGTGGGAAAAACTGTTTTTT. Translated, it gives CASSERGTGWEKLFF. The chain has TRBV6-1 and TRBJ1-4, with 9 bases identical to TRBD1. V shed 3 bases and J 8 bases; nucleotides not matched to a gene: 7. The CDR3 covers 15 residues. CDR1 is MNHNS, CDR2 SASEGT, per germline.

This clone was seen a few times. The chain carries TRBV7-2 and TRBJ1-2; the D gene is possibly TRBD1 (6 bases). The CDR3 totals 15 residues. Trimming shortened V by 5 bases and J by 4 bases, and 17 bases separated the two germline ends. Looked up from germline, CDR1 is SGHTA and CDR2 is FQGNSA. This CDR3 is CASSPPQGTGYGYTF. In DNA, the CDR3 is TGTGCCAGCAGCCCCCCCCAGGGGACCGGCTATGGCTACACCTTC.

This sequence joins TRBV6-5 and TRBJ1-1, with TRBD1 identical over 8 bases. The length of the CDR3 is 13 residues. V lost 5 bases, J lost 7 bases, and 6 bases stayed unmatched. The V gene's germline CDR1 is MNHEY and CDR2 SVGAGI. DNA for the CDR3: TGTGCCAGCAGTCCTTCGGGACAGGTTGAAGCTTTCTTT. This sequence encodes CASSPSGQVEAFF.

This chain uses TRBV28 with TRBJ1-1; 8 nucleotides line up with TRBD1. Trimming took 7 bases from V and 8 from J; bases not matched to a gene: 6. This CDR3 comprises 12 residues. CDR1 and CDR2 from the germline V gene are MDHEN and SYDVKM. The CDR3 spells CASKGGQDEAFF. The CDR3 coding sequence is TGTGCCAGCAAAGGGGGACAGGACGAAGCTTTCTTT.

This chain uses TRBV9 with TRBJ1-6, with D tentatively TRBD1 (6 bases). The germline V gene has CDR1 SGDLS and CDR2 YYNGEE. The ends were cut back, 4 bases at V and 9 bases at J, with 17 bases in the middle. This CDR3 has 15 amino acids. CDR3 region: CASSPGAHNRSPLHF. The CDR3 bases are TGTGCCAGCAGCCCAGGGGCCCACAATCGTTCACCCCTCCACTTT.

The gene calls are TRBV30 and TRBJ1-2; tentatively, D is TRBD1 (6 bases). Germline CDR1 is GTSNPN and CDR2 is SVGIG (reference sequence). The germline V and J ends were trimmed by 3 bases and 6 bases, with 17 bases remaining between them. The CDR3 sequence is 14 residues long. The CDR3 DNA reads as TGTGCCTGGAGGAGGGACATAATAACGGATGGCTACACCTTC. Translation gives CAWRRDIITDGYTF.

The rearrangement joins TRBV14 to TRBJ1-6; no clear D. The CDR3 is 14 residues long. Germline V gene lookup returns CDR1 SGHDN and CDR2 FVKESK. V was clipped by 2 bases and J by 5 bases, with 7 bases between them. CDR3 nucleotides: TGTGCCAGCAGCCAACAGGTTAATAATTCACCCCTCCACTTT. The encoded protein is CASSQQVNNSPLHF.

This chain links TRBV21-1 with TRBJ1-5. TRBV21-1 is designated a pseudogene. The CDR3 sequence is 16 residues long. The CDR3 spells CASSKVRGPQYQPQHF. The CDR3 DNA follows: TGTGCCAGCAGCAAAGTTAGAGGGCCGCAATATCAGCCCCAGCATTTT.

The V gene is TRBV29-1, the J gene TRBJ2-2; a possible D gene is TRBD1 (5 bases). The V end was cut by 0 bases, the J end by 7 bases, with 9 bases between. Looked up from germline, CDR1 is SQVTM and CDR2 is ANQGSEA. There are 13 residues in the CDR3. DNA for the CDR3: TGCAGCGTTGAAGATTTCAGGGTCGGGGAGCTGTTTTTT. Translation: CSVEDFRVGELFF.

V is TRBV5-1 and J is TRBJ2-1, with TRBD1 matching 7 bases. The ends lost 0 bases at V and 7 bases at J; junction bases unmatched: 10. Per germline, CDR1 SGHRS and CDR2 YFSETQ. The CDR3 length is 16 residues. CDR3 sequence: CASSLEGTAYKNEQFF. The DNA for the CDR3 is TGCGCCAGCAGCTTGGAAGGGACAGCTTACAAAAATGAGCAGTTCTTC.

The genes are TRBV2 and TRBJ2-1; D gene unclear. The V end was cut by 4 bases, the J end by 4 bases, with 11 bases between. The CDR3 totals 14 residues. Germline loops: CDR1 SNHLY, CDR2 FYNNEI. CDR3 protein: CASSAQEIYNEQFF. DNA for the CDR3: TGTGCCAGCAGTGCCCAGGAAATATACAATGAGCAGTTCTTC.

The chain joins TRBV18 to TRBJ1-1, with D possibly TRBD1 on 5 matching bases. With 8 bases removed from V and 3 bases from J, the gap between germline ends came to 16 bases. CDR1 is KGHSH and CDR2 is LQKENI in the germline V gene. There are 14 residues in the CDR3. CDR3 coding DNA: TGTGCCAGCAGCTTTGGCGGGGCGGACACTGAAGCTTTCTTT. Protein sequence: CASSFGGADTEAFF.

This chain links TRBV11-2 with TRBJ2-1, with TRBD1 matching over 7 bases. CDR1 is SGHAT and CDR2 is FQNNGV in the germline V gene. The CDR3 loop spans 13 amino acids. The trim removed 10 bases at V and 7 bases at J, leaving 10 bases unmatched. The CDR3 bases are TGTGCCACCGCGGATATGACAGGGAATGAGCAGTTCTTC. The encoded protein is CATADMTGNEQFF. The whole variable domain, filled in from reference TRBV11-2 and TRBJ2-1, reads EAGVAQSPRYKIIEKRQSVAFWCNPISGHATLYWYQQILGQGPKLLIQFQNNGVVDDSQLPKDRFSAERLKGVDSTLKIQPAKLEDSAVYLCATADMTGNEQFFGPGTRLTVL.

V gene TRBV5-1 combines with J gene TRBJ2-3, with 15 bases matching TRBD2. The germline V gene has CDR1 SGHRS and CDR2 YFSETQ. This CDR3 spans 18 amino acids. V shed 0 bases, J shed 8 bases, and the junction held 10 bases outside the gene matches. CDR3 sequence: CASSLAGGLAGGPATQYF. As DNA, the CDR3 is TGCGCCAGCAGCTTGGCGGGTGGACTAGCGGGGGGGCCTGCTACGCAGTATTTT. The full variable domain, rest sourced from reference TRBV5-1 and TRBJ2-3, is KAGVTQTPRYLIKTRGQQVTLSCSPISGHRSVSWYQQTPGQGLQFLFEYFSETQRNKGNFPGRFSGRQFSNSRSEMNVSTLELGDSALYLCASSLAGGLAGGPATQYFGPGTRLTVL.

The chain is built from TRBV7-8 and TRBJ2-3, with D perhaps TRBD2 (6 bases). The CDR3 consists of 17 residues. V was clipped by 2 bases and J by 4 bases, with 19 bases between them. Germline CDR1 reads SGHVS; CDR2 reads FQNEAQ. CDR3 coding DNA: TGTGCCAGCAGCTTATACGGGGGTTATAATCGCGCAGATACGCAGTATTTT. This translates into CASSLYGGYNRADTQYF.

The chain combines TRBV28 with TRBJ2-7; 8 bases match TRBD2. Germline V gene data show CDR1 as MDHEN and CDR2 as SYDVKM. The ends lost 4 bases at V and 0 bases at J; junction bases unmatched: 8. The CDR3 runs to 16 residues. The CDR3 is CASSSAGGASSYEQYF. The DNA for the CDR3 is TGTGCCAGCAGTTCCGCCGGGGGGGCTAGCTCCTACGAGCAGTACTTC.

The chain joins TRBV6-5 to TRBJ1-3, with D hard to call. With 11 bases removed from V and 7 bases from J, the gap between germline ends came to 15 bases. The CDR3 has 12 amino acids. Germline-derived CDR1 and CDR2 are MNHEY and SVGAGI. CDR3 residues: CAGGTAPNTIYF. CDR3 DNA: TGTGCCGGAGGCACAGCTCCCAACACCATATATTTT.

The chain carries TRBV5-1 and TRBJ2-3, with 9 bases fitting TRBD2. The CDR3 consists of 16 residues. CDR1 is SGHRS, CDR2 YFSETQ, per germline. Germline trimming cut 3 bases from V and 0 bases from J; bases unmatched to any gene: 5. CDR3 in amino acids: CASSSGTSKSTDTQYF. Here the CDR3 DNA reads TGCGCCAGCAGCTCCGGGACTAGCAAGAGCACAGATACGCAGTATTTT.

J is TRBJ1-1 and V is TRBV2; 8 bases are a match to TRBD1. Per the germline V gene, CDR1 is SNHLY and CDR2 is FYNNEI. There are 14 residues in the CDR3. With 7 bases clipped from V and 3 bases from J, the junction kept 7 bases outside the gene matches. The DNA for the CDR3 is TGTGCCAGCACAGTACAGGGGGAAGACACTGAAGCTTTCTTT. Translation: CASTVQGEDTEAFF.

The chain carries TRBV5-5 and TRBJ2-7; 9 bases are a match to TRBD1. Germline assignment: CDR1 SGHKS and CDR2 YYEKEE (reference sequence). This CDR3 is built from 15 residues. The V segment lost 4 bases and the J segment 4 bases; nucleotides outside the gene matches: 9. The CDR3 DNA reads TGTGCCAGCAGCACCCGGACAGGGGTTGGGTACGAGCAGTACTTC. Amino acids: CASSTRTGVGYEQYF. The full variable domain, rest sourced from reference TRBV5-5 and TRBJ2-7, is DAGVTQSPTHLIKTRGQQVTLRCSPISGHKSVSWYQQVLGQGPQFIFQYYEKEERGRGNFPDRFSARQFPNYSSELNVNALLLGDSALYLCASSTRTGVGYEQYFGPGTRLTVT.

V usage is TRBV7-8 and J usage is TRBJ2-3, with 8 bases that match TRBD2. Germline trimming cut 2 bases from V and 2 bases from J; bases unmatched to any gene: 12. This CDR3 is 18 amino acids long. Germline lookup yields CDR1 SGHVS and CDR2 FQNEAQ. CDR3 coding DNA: TGTGCCAGCAGCTTACGTCGGGGGGGCGCTTTGAACACAGATACGCAGTATTTT. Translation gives CASSLRRGGALNTDTQYF.

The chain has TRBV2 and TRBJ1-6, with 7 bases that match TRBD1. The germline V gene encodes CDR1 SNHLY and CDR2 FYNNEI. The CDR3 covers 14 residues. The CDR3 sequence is CASGQSNGNSPLHF. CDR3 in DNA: TGTGCATCGGGACAGAGCAATGGAAATTCACCCCTCCACTTT.